One sample yielded the 30 T cell receptor beta chains listed below, sequenced in a study of T cells in Graves' hyperthyroidism and ophthalmopathy. The investigators amplified TCR beta CDR3 regions from RNA transcripts. Using the HTBI primer set, a first-round RT-PCR was run on the TCR CDR3. From the multiplex PCR reads, TCRdb called clonotypes with MiXCR, one entry per CDR3 protein. The repertoire consists of approximately 870,000 distinct CDR3 sequences, with about two fifths occurring once and the leading ten covering approximately 8.7%. Sequencing was done on a sample of blood. The receptors come from a man younger than 30 with Graves' hyperthyroidism.

This clonotype was counted a few times. The J gene is TRBJ2-7, the V gene TRBV4-1; 11 nucleotides match TRBD2. The CDR3 runs 15 residues. V was pared by 3 bases and J by 3 bases, with 4 bases of the junction left unmatched. CDR1 is MGHRA and CDR2 is YSYEKL in the germline V gene. In nucleotides, the CDR3 is TGCGCCAGCAGCCATAGACTAGCGGGGTTCTACGAGCAGTACTTC. It translates to CASSHRLAGFYEQYF.

The rearrangement joins TRBV19 to TRBJ1-4, with TRBD1 matching 11 bases. Germline loops: CDR1 LNHDA, CDR2 SQIVND (reference sequence). The CDR3 sequence is 16 residues long. V lost 6 bases, J lost 8 bases, and 11 bases stayed unmatched. Here the CDR3 DNA reads TGTGCCAGTAGGATGCCCGGACAGGGGGCGAAGGAAAAACTGTTTTTT. Protein product: CASRMPGQGAKEKLFF.

V usage is TRBV7-9 and J usage is TRBJ2-2, with D uncertain. This CDR3 has 16 residues. The germline V gene encodes CDR1 SEHNR and CDR2 FQNEAQ (reference sequence). V was cut by 5 bases and J by 4 bases, with 17 bases left in between. The CDR3 loop is CASSPTGRRITGELFF. CDR3 nucleotide sequence: TGTGCCAGCAGCCCAACCGGACGGCGGATCACCGGGGAGCTGTTTTTT.

The V call is TRBV7-9, the J call TRBJ2-7; TRBD2 agrees at 9 bases. The CDR3 length is 15 residues. V was pared by 2 bases and J by 5 bases, with 7 bases of the junction left unmatched. Germline V gives CDR1 SEHNR, CDR2 FQNEAQ (reference sequence). CDR3 region: CASSLPRGGCDEQYF. CDR3 coding DNA: TGTGCCAGCAGCTTACCGCGGGGGGGCTGCGACGAGCAGTACTTC.

V is TRBV27 and J is TRBJ2-7; D call uncertain. The germline V gene encodes CDR1 MNHEY and CDR2 SMNVEV (reference sequence). The CDR3 is 14 residues long. Trimming cost V 3 bases and J 6 bases, with 15 bases left between them. CDR3 nucleotide sequence: TGTGCCAGCAGTTTCGGCCAGGATGTGCTCGAGCAGTACTTC. Translated: CASSFGQDVLEQYF.

The V gene is TRBV29-1, the J gene TRBJ1-2; D is unclear. V lost 6 bases and J 2 bases, leaving 10 bases between the germline ends. Germline CDR1 is SQVTM and CDR2 is ANQGSEA. This CDR3 contains 12 residues. DNA of the CDR3: TGCAGCGTAGATGGACCGAACTATGGCTACACCTTC. Its translation is CSVDGPNYGYTF.

To note about this clonotype: With a much larger clone just one base away, this may be a read error. The chain employs TRBV13 and TRBJ2-5; D may correspond to TRBD1 or TRBD2 (5 bases each). The CDR3 extends over 12 amino acids. The V and J ends lost 6 bases and 5 bases respectively, with 10 bases between them. Germline assignment: CDR1 PRHDT and CDR2 FYEKMQ (reference sequence). The CDR3: CASSRDGETQYF. The DNA for the CDR3 is TGTGCCAGCAGTCGGGACGGGGAGACCCAGTACTTC.

The chain couples TRBV7-9 to TRBJ2-5; 9 nucleotides match TRBD2. The CDR3 has 16 residues. In germline, CDR1 is SEHNR, CDR2 FQNEAQ (reference sequence). The trim removed 0 bases at V and 1 base at J, leaving 3 bases unmatched. This CDR3 reads CASSLAPSGVQETQYF. Here the CDR3 DNA reads TGTGCCAGCAGCTTAGCTCCTAGCGGGGTCCAAGAGACCCAGTACTTC.

V is TRBV5-1 and J is TRBJ1-4; D gene ambiguous. CDR1 is SGHRS and CDR2 is YFSETQ in the germline V gene. The V and J ends lost 0 bases and 2 bases respectively, with 8 bases between them. CDR3 length: 15 residues. The DNA for the CDR3 is TGCGCCAGCAGCTTGGACGGGCTTACTAATGAAAAACTGTTTTTT. Protein sequence: CASSLDGLTNEKLFF.

Points on this clonotype: Here the CDR3 omits its conserved ending phenylalanine or tryptophan, so a read error is the likely source. This chain connects TRBV19 to TRBJ1-1; D may be TRBD1 (5 bases). The germline V and J ends were trimmed by 5 bases and 4 bases, with 14 bases remaining between them. The V gene's germline CDR1 is LNHDA and CDR2 SQIVND (reference sequence). This CDR3 is built from 14 residues. The CDR3: CASSHGGFGTEAFL. The CDR3 nucleotides read TGTGCCAGTAGTCACGGGGGGTTTGGCACTGAAGCTTTCCTT.

There are many counts of this clonotype. This sequence joins TRBV19 and TRBJ2-6; a weak D match, TRBD2 (6 bases). V was trimmed by 4 bases and J by 2 bases, leaving 9 bases between them. Germline V lookup: CDR1 LNHDA, CDR2 SQIVND (reference sequence). This CDR3 has 15 residues. CDR3 loop: CASSSAGPGANVLTF. The CDR3 nucleotides read TGTGCCAGTAGTAGCGCGGGGCCTGGGGCCAACGTCCTGACTTTC.

This chain connects TRBV6-6 to TRBJ1-5, with D perhaps matching TRBD1 (6 bases). The length of the CDR3 is 12 residues. Germline loops: CDR1 MNHNY, CDR2 SVGAGI (reference sequence). Trimming removed 11 bases at V and 5 bases at J, with 13 bases between. Here the CDR3 reads CAGGTPDQPQHF. CDR3 bases: TGTGCCGGCGGGACACCTGATCAGCCCCAGCATTTT.

This clonotype was seen ten or more times. This rearrangement joins TRBV9 to TRBJ1-1; D is unclear. Germline V gene sequence: CDR1 SGDLS, CDR2 YYNGEE. The V end lost 0 bases, the J end lost 4 bases, and 7 bases lay between the germline ends. The CDR3 length is 13 residues. CDR3 sequence: CASSVEGPTEAFF. DNA for the CDR3: TGTGCCAGCAGCGTAGAAGGACCCACTGAAGCTTTCTTT.

The V and J genes are TRBV7-9 and TRBJ1-5; 10 nucleotides align to TRBD1. The CDR3 spans 17 residues. Germline V CDR1 and CDR2: SEHNR, FQNEAQ (reference sequence). J lost 7 bases, V lost 6 bases, and 15 bases had no gene match. In DNA, the CDR3 is TGTGCCAGCAGTTACTTACACCGGGACAGGGGTCGACAGCCCCAGCATTTT. This gives the protein CASSYLHRDRGRQPQHF.

The chain uses TRBV10-3 and TRBJ1-3; 7 positions agree with TRBD1. The CDR3 is 12 amino acids. CDR1 and CDR2 from the germline V gene are ENHRY and SYGVKD. J lost 7 bases, V lost 6 bases, and 3 bases had no gene match. The CDR3 sequence: CAIRETGNTIYF. CDR3 nucleotide sequence: TGTGCCATCAGGGAGACAGGGAACACCATATATTTT.

The chain has TRBV29-1 and TRBJ2-7; the D gene is possibly TRBD2 (5 bases). Between the trimmed V and J ends, which lost 8 bases and 1 base, there was a span of 12 bases. The CDR3 consists of 12 residues. The germline CDR1 and CDR2 sequences are SQVTM and ANQGSEA. The CDR3 DNA reads as TGCAGCCCTATGGGAGATTCCTACGAGCAGTACTTC. Translated, it gives CSPMGDSYEQYF.

The chain carries TRBV7-3 and TRBJ1-6, with D possibly matching TRBD1 (5 bases). The V gene lost 3 bases and the J gene lost 8 bases, with 14 bases spanning the gap. Per germline, CDR1 SGHTA and CDR2 FQGTGA. This CDR3 is built from 15 residues. The DNA for the CDR3 is TGTGCCAGCAGCTTGGACCGGGACGGAGATTCACCCCTCCACTTT. It is translated as CASSLDRDGDSPLHF.

This clonotype was detected many times. The chain joins TRBV2 to TRBJ2-7; D is tentatively TRBD1 or TRBD2 (5 bases each). The CDR3 spans 12 residues. V dropped 8 bases and J dropped 3 bases, with 11 bases sitting between them. Germline V gene data show CDR1 as SNHLY and CDR2 as FYNNEI. CDR3 nucleotides: TGTGCCAGCGGGACGGAAGACTACGAGCAGTACTTC. Amino acids: CASGTEDYEQYF.

V usage is TRBV29-1 and J usage is TRBJ2-3; a weak D match, TRBD1 (6 bases). This CDR3 comprises 11 residues. Germline loops: CDR1 SQVTM, CDR2 ANQGSEA. Trimming left V 6 bases short and J 6 bases short, with 10 bases between. CDR3 region: CSVTRGDTQYF. CDR3 coding DNA: TGCAGCGTCACGAGGGGGGATACGCAGTATTTT.

In its sample, this clonotype was seen a few times. V gene TRBV29-1 combines with J gene TRBJ1-1; no clear D gene. With 8 bases removed from V and 4 bases from J, the gap between germline ends came to 14 bases. Germline CDR1 reads SQVTM; CDR2 reads ANQGSEA. This CDR3 comprises 12 residues. The CDR3 bases are TGCAGCAGTTCTAGCGTGGGCACTGAAGCTTTCTTT. This sequence encodes CSSSSVGTEAFF.

The chain has TRBV7-2 and TRBJ2-7; D might be TRBD1 or TRBD2, each matching 5 bases. CDR3 length equals 16 residues. CDR1 is SGHTA and CDR2 is FQGNSA in the germline V gene. Trimming removed 1 base from V and 7 bases from J, with 20 bases in between. The CDR3, as DNA: TGTGCCAGCAGCTTAGTTCTTGACGGACCCTGGGGGGAGCAGTACTTC. It is translated as CASSLVLDGPWGEQYF.

Ten or more counts support this clonotype. This sequence joins TRBV2 and TRBJ2-6; unclear D gene. The germline V gene has CDR1 SNHLY and CDR2 FYNNEI. V lost 1 base, J lost 1 base, and 5 bases lay in between. CDR3 size: 15 residues. The CDR3 here is CASSEDISGANVLTF. The CDR3 DNA is TGTGCCAGCAGTGAAGACATTTCTGGGGCCAACGTCCTGACTTTC. Drawing the rest from reference TRBV2 and TRBJ2-6, the complete variable domain is EPEVTQTPSHQVTQMGQEVILRCVPISNHLYFYWYRQILGQKVEFLVSFYNNEISEKSEIFDDQFSVERPDGSNFTLKIRSTKLEDSAMYFCASSEDISGANVLTFGAGSRLTVL.

CDR3 loop: CATSRDVGPLAGTYEQYF. CDR3 in DNA: TGTGCCACCAGCAGAGATGTGGGGCCCCTAGCGGGGACCTACGAGCAGTACTTC. The chain employs TRBV15 and TRBJ2-7; 9 bases are a match to TRBD2. Germline V lookup: CDR1 LNHNV, CDR2 YYDKDF (reference sequence). The J segment lost 2 bases and the V segment lost 0 bases, leaving 11 bases of the junction unmatched. The CDR3 contains 18 residues.

The chain uses TRBV7-9 and TRBJ1-1, with 9 bases matching TRBD1. With 8 bases clipped from V and 8 bases from J, the junction kept 12 bases outside the gene matches. The CDR3 extends over 14 amino acids. The germline V gene has CDR1 SEHNR and CDR2 FQNEAQ (reference sequence). CDR3 residues: CASGYGTGIFEAFF. CDR3 nucleotide sequence: TGTGCCAGCGGCTATGGGACAGGGATATTCGAAGCTTTCTTT.

In this sample, this clonotype turned up many times. V is TRBV2 and J is TRBJ1-5, with D tentatively TRBD1 (5 bases). V dropped 7 bases and J dropped 4 bases, with 14 bases sitting between them. Germline values: CDR1 SNHLY, CDR2 FYNNEI. This CDR3 contains 14 residues. CDR3 loop: CASTSLGGNQPQHF. The CDR3 nucleotides are TGTGCCAGCACCAGTCTGGGGGGTAATCAGCCCCAGCATTTT.

Comment on this clonotype: This may stem from a read error, because a much larger clone lies one nucleotide away. This chain uses TRBV2 with TRBJ1-2; D is perhaps TRBD1 (5 bases). This CDR3 spans 15 amino acids. Germline lookup yields CDR1 SNHLY and CDR2 FYNNEI. V lost 5 bases and J lost 5, with 18 bases in between. Here the CDR3 DNA reads TGTGCCAGCAGTTCCCCGGGGCGTTCGAGGTATGGCTACACCTTC. Encoded protein: CASSSPGRSRYGYTF.

CDR3 DNA: TGTGCCAGCAGCTTGGAGGGACAGGGTTACCACGAGCAGTACTTC. This sequence encodes CASSLEGQGYHEQYF. The rearrangement links TRBV5-5 to TRBJ2-7, with 9 bases that match TRBD1. V shed 0 bases and J 5 bases; nucleotides not matched to a gene: 6. The CDR3 runs to 15 residues. Germline V lookup: CDR1 SGHKS, CDR2 YYEKEE (reference sequence). Looking up the rest from reference TRBV5-5 and TRBJ2-7 gives the full variable domain: DAGVTQSPTHLIKTRGQQVTLRCSPISGHKSVSWYQQVLGQGPQFIFQYYEKEERGRGNFPDRFSARQFPNYSSELNVNALLLGDSALYLCASSLEGQGYHEQYFGPGTRLTVT.

The chain carries TRBV7-2 and TRBJ2-2; the match to TRBD2 covers 7 bases. CDR3 length equals 15 residues. Trimming took 3 bases from V and 3 from J; bases not matched to a gene: 4. From germline, CDR1 is SGHTA and CDR2 FQGNSA. CDR3 in amino acids: CASSFQGGDTGELFF. The CDR3 DNA reads as TGTGCCAGCAGCTTCCAGGGAGGGGACACCGGGGAGCTGTTTTTT.

Notes on this clonotype: A much larger clonotype is one base distant, so this may be a read error. The chain recombines TRBV5-1 with TRBJ1-4; 7 bases fit TRBD1. Germline CDR1 is SGHRS and CDR2 is YFSETQ. The CDR3 runs to 15 residues. The V and J ends lost 0 bases and 3 bases, in that order; junction bases with no gene match: 2. The CDR3 here is CASSLGDSPNEKLFF. The CDR3 nucleotides are TGCGCCAGCAGCTTGGGGGACAGCCCTAATGAAAAACTGTTTTTT.

This clonotype was counted at least ten times. CDR3 sequence reads: CASSIRRRSPLHF. The CDR3 DNA sequence: TGTGCCAGTAGTATTCGCAGGCGATCACCCCTCCACTTT. The chain has TRBV19 and TRBJ1-6; D ambiguous. CDR1 LNHDA and CDR2 SQIVND come from the germline V gene (reference sequence). This CDR3 spans 13 amino acids. The germline V and J ends were trimmed by 3 bases and 10 bases, with 10 bases remaining between them. Together with reference TRBV19 and TRBJ1-6, the CDR3 gives the full variable domain: DGGITQSPKYLFRKEGQNVTLSCEQNLNHDAMYWYRQDPGQGLRLIYYSQIVNDFQKGDIAEGYSVSREKKESFPLTVTSAQKNPTAFYLCASSIRRRSPLHFGNGTRLTVT.